The present entry profiles one T cell receptor beta chain with its context. Its antigen is still unknown. The germline CDR1 and CDR2 sequences are SGHDN and FVKESK. Trimming removed 4 bases at V and 4 bases at J, with 14 bases between. This CDR3 spans 15 amino acids. This sample stems from a study of cytomegalovirus exposure and HLA in healthy donors. General study findings and limits: Productive rates of about 87% or about 30% were seen for most TCR beta V segments in an earlier analysis. Later analysis showed most CMV-associated TCR beta chains appearing HLA-restricted.

The PCR ran on 60 Vbeta and 13 Jbeta primers. Using immunoSEQ multiplex PCR, the repertoire was profiled, and TCRdb retains in-frame clones only, with some absent. The table lists roughly 66,000 clones, around three quarters of them singletons. The sample comprised PBMCs. This chain connects TRBV14 to TRBJ2-1; D may be TRBD2 (5 bases). The TCR was taken from a man aged 18 to 29 in good health and CMV-seropositive. The CDR3 reads CASSLNPGIYNEQFF. The CDR3 bases are TGTGCCAGCAGCCTCAATCCGGGGATATACAATGAGCAGTTCTTC.